These T cell receptor beta chains were read from a single sample in a study of CD8 T cells in ankylosing spondylitis. TCRdb analysed the 5' RACE reads with MiXCR anew, one entry per CDR3 protein. The repertoire includes 200,000 to 250,000 distinct CDR3 sequences, roughly 10% of them detected once, and less than 25% sits in the top ten. The sequenced sample was blood, either unsorted or a sorted T cell fraction (not recorded which). Receptors originate from a male donor with ankylosing spondylitis or in good health (not recorded which). CDR3s include the opening cysteine and the closing phenylalanine or tryptophan. Each record gives: D gene, J gene, clone size, V gene, CDR3 protein, CDR3 DNA. D genes are given only for firm matches. Clone size is given for some rows only: seen once, a few or many times, or a class if the clone is expanded.

>TRBD2|TRBJ2-3|-|TRBV11-3
CASSQRTSGGATDTQYF
TGTGCCAGCAGCCAGAGGACTAGCGGGGGGGCCACAGATACGCAGTATTTT
>TRBD1|TRBJ2-7|-|TRBV28
CASSTSGTVFYEQYF
TGTGCCAGCAGTACATCCGGGACAGTCTTCTACGAGCAGTACTTC
>TRBD2|TRBJ2-3|many|TRBV5-1
CASSLTSGVEDTQYF
TGCGCCAGCAGCTTGACTAGCGGGGTAGAAGATACGCAGTATTTT
>-|TRBJ2-7|many|TRBV15
CATSKDRAYEQYF
TGTGCCACCAGCAAGGACAGAGCCTACGAGCAGTACTTC
>-|TRBJ2-1|once|TRBV11-1
CASRPSGTSDSSYNEQFF
TGTGCCAGCAGACCTTCCGGGACATCTGACAGCTCCTACAATGAGCAGTTCTTC
>-|TRBJ2-3|many|TRBV7-2
CASSLVGPDTQYF
TGTGCCAGCAGCTTAGTGGGTCCAGATACGCAGTATTTT
>-|TRBJ2-3|few|TRBV2
CASTGAADTQYF
TGTGCCAGCACCGGGGCGGCAGATACGCAGTATTTT
>-|TRBJ2-1|many|TRBV20-1
CSVPLRSYNEQFF
TGCAGTGTTCCCCTTCGCTCCTACAATGAGCAGTTCTTC
>TRBD1|TRBJ1-2|many|TRBV12-3/TRBV12-4
CASSVQGHGPVNYGYTF
TGTGCCAGCAGTGTACAGGGGCATGGGCCGGTTAACTATGGCTACACCTTC
>TRBD2|TRBJ2-5|-|TRBV7-2
CASSLVPSSGGEETQYF
TGTGCCAGCAGCTTAGTCCCCAGTAGCGGGGGAGAAGAGACCCAGTACTTC
>TRBD1|TRBJ1-5|many|TRBV5-6
CASSQDRTGPQHF
TGTGCCAGCAGCCAGGACAGGACGGGGCCCCAGCATTTT
>-|TRBJ1-2|many|TRBV28
CASSFSGGPVFGYTF
TGTGCCAGCAGTTTTTCCGGGGGCCCCGTCTTCGGCTACACCTTC
>-|TRBJ1-2|many|TRBV12-3/TRBV12-4
CASSLWGNGYTF
TGTGCCAGCAGTTTGTGGGGGAATGGCTACACCTTC
>-|TRBJ1-2|many|TRBV6-1
CASRRTEAGYGYTF
TGTGCCAGCAGGAGGACAGAGGCGGGCTATGGCTACACCTTC
>-|TRBJ2-1|many|TRBV5-1
CASSLVAESSYNEQFF
TGCGCCAGCAGCTTGGTGGCAGAAAGCTCCTACAATGAGCAGTTCTTC
>TRBD1|TRBJ2-2|many|TRBV24-1
CATRPGQGDAGELFF
TGTGCCACCAGGCCAGGACAGGGGGATGCCGGGGAGCTGTTTTTT
>-|TRBJ2-4|-|TRBV7-2
CASTLVEATKNIQYF
TGTGCCAGCACCTTAGTGGAAGCGACCAAAAACATTCAGTACTTC
>TRBD2|TRBJ2-1|many|TRBV5-1
CASSQGLAVYNEQFF
TGCGCCAGCAGCCAGGGACTAGCGGTTTACAATGAGCAGTTCTTC
>-|TRBJ1-1|-|TRBV29-1
CSVEKGLRNTEAFF
TGCAGCGTTGAAAAAGGACTTCGGAACACTGAAGCTTTCTTT
>-|TRBJ1-1|many|TRBV24-1
CATPSNTEAFF
TGTGCCACTCCGTCGAACACTGAAGCTTTCTTT
>-|TRBJ1-5|many|TRBV18
CASSRGEARGNQPQHF
TGTGCCAGCTCAAGAGGAGAGGCCCGAGGAAATCAGCCCCAGCATTTT
>-|TRBJ1-5|few|TRBV5-1
CASSLGPADQPQHF
TGCGCCAGCAGCTTGGGGCCAGCAGATCAGCCCCAGCATTTT
>-|TRBJ2-7|many|TRBV29-1
CSVRSQGSYEQYF
TGCAGCGTACGGTCTCAGGGGTCCTACGAGCAGTACTTC
>TRBD1|TRBJ1-2|-|TRBV27
CASSNQGPGGGSYYGYTF
TGTGCCAGCAGCAACCAAGGGCCAGGGGGAGGGAGTTACTATGGCTACACCTTC
>-|TRBJ2-3|-|TRBV2
CASSEARASDTQYF
TGTGCCAGCAGTGAAGCCAGGGCATCAGATACGCAGTATTTT
>-|TRBJ2-7|few|TRBV24-1
CATSDDNSYEQYF
TGTGCCACCAGTGATGACAATTCCTACGAGCAGTACTTC
>-|TRBJ2-7|-|TRBV9
CASSPEEGPYEQYF
TGTGCCAGCAGCCCCGAGGAGGGCCCCTACGAGCAGTACTTC
>-|TRBJ2-3|many|TRBV30
CAWSVLAWADTQYF
TGTGCCTGGAGTGTCCTAGCGTGGGCAGATACGCAGTATTTT
>-|TRBJ1-1|many|TRBV20-1
CSANGLMNTEAFF
TGCAGTGCTAACGGCCTAATGAACACTGAAGCTTTCTTT
>-|TRBJ2-2|-|TRBV2
CASSERRGGTGELFF
TGTGCCAGCAGTGAACGGCGGGGTGGGACCGGGGAGCTGTTTTTT
>TRBD1|TRBJ2-2|-|TRBV6-5
CASSYSGQKNTGELFF
TGTGCCAGCAGTTACTCGGGACAGAAGAACACCGGGGAGCTGTTTTTT
>-|TRBJ1-4|many|TRBV20-1
CSASHRESEKLFF
TGCAGTGCTAGCCACAGGGAAAGCGAAAAACTGTTTTTT
>TRBD2|TRBJ2-3|many|TRBV3-1
CASSPQTSGGTDTQYF
TGTGCCAGCAGTCCTCAGACTAGCGGGGGCACAGATACGCAGTATTTT
>-|TRBJ2-3|few|TRBV14
CASSLEYTQYF
TGTGCCAGCAGCCTCGAGTATACGCAGTATTTT
>TRBD1|TRBJ2-1|-|TRBV15
CATSRVVGRGLGNEQFF
TGTGCCACCAGCAGAGTTGTCGGCAGGGGGCTCGGCAATGAGCAGTTCTTC
>-|TRBJ1-1|many|TRBV3-1
CASSQGESTEAFF
TGTGCCAGCAGCCAGGGGGAAAGCACTGAAGCTTTCTTT
>TRBD1|TRBJ1-4|many|TRBV5-1
CASSIQGAREKLFF
TGCGCCAGCAGCATACAGGGGGCGAGGGAAAAACTGTTTTTT
>TRBD2|TRBJ2-3|many|TRBV20-1
CSARDASGGAWTQYF
TGCAGTGCTAGAGATGCTAGCGGGGGGGCTTGGACGCAGTATTTT
>-|TRBJ1-1|-|TRBV9
CASSVGGNSEAFF
TGTGCCAGCAGCGTAGGTGGGAACTCTGAAGCTTTCTTT
>TRBD2|TRBJ2-2|many|TRBV7-7
CASSSLQAGAQSGELFF
TGTGCTAGCAGCTCTCTCCAAGCGGGGGCCCAATCCGGGGAGCTGTTTTTT
>-|TRBJ2-3|few|TRBV19
CASSHIRRGSTDTQYF
TGTGCCAGTAGTCACATCCGTAGGGGAAGCACAGATACGCAGTATTTT
>TRBD2|TRBJ2-5|-|TRBV3-1
CASSQAGGETQYF
TGTGCCAGCAGCCAAGCGGGGGGGGAGACCCAGTACTTC
>-|TRBJ2-2|many|TRBV12-3/TRBV12-4
CASIRGGSTGELFF
TGTGCCAGCATAAGAGGGGGGTCCACCGGGGAGCTGTTTTTT
>-|TRBJ2-3|many|TRBV28
CASSFLQGTDTQYF
TGTGCCAGCAGTTTCCTACAGGGAACAGATACGCAGTATTTT
>TRBD1|TRBJ2-2|few|TRBV12-3/TRBV12-4
CASSPTGGLNTGELFF
TGTGCCAGCAGTCCGACAGGGGGACTTAACACCGGGGAGCTGTTTTTT
>-|TRBJ2-3|many|TRBV6-5
CASSSTRDTDTQYF
TGTGCCAGCAGTTCGACTAGAGACACAGATACGCAGTATTTT
>-|TRBJ1-5|-|TRBV7-8
CASSLASGAANQPQHF
TGTGCCAGCAGCTTAGCTTCGGGGGCCGCCAATCAGCCCCAGCATTTT
>-|TRBJ2-7|many|TRBV7-2
CASSLEGISRGGLKF
TGTGCCAGCAGCTTAGAGGGGATCTCTCGTGGGGGCCTGAAATTC
>-|TRBJ1-1|many|TRBV9
CASSLKGKNTEAFF
TGTGCCAGCAGCCTTAAAGGGAAGAACACTGAAGCTTTCTTT
>TRBD2|TRBJ2-5|-|TRBV5-1
CASSGLAASETQYF
TGCGCCAGCTCGGGACTAGCGGCCTCAGAGACCCAGTACTTC